This T cell receptor beta chain was sequenced for a study of blood T cell repertoires in COVID-19. V gave up 2 bases and J gave up 5 bases, with 18 bases separating them. The CDR3 consists of 17 residues. Per germline, CDR1 PRHDT and CDR2 FYEKMQ (reference sequence). The assay was immunoSEQ multiplex PCR, and TCRdb's table has in-frame clones only and misses some. The sample holds fewer than 300,000 clones; more than 85% are singletons and the top ten take approximately 2%. This sequence joins TRBV13 and TRBJ1-4; tentative D call: TRBD1 (6 bases). The TCR originated in a woman aged 25 to 39 with COVID-19, enrolled during active disease. Sequenced material: peripheral blood. The CDR3 region is CASSLKGDGSQNEKLFF. The CDR3 nucleotides are TGTGCCAGCAGCTTAAAGGGGGACGGATCTCAAAATGAAAAACTGTTTTTT.